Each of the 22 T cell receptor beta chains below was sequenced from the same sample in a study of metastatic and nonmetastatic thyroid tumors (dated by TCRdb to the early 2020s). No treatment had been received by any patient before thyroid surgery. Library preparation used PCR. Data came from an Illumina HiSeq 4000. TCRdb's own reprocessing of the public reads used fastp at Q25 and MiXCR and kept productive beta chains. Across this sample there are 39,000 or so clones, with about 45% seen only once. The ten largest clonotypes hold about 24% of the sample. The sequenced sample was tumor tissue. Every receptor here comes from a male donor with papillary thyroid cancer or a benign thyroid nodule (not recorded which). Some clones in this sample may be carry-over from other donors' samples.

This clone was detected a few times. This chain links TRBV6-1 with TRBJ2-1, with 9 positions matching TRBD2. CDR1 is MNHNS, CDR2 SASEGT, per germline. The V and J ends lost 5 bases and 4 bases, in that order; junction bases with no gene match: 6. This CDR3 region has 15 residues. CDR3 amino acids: CASSPGTSSYNEQFF. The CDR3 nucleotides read TGTGCCAGCAGTCCCGGGACTAGCTCTTACAATGAGCAGTTCTTC.

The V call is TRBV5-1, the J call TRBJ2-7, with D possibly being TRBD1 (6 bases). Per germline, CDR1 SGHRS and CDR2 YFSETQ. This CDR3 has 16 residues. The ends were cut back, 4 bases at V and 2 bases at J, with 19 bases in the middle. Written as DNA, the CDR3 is TGCGCCAGCAGCCAGTCCTCCGGGACACTTCCCTACGAGCAGTACTTC. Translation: CASSQSSGTLPYEQYF.

The DNA for the CDR3 is TGTGCCAGCCGATGGTGGGGTTCCTACGAGCAGTACTTC. As protein: CASRWWGSYEQYF. V is TRBV6-2 or TRBV6-3 and J is TRBJ2-7; D remains ambiguous. From germline, CDR1 is MNHEY and CDR2 SVGEGT. There are 13 residues in the CDR3. The V and J ends lost 8 bases and 1 base respectively, with 12 bases between them.

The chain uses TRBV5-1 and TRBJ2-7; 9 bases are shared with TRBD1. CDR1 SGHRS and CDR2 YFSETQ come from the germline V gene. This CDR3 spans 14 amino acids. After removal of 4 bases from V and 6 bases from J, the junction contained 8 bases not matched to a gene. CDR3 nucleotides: TGCGCCAGCAGCGCCGGGACAGGGAATCTCGAGCAGTACTTC. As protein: CASSAGTGNLEQYF. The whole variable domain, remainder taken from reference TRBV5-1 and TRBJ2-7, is KAGVTQTPRYLIKTRGQQVTLSCSPISGHRSVSWYQQTPGQGLQFLFEYFSETQRNKGNFPGRFSGRQFSNSRSEMNVSTLELGDSALYLCASSAGTGNLEQYFGPGTRLTVT.

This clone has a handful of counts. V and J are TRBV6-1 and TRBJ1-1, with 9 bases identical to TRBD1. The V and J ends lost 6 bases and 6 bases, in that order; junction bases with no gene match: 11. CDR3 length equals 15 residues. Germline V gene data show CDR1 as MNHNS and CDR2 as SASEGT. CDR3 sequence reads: CASSRHDRGDPEAFF. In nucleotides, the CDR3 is TGTGCCAGCAGCCGCCATGACAGGGGGGATCCTGAAGCTTTCTTT.

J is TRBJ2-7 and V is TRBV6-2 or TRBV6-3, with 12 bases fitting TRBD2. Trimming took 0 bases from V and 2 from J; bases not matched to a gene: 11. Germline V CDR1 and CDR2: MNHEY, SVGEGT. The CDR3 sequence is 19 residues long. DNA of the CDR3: TGTGCCAGCAGTTACTCTCGGACTAGCGGGATCCTTGGAACCTACGAGCAGTACTTC. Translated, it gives CASSYSRTSGILGTYEQYF.

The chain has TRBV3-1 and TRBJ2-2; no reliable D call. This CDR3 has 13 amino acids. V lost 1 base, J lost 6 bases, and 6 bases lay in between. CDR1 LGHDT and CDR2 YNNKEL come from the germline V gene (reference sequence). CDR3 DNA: TGTGCCAGCAGCCAAGGAGGCGCCGGGGAGCTGTTTTTT. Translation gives CASSQGGAGELFF.

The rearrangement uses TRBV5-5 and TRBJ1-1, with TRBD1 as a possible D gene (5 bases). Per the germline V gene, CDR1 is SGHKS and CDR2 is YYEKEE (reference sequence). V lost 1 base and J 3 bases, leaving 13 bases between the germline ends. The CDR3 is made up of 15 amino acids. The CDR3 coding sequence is TGTGCCAGCAGCTTGTTCCGGGCGGGGGACACTGAAGCTTTCTTT. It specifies CASSLFRAGDTEAFF. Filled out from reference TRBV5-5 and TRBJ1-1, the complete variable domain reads DAGVTQSPTHLIKTRGQQVTLRCSPISGHKSVSWYQQVLGQGPQFIFQYYEKEERGRGNFPDRFSARQFPNYSSELNVNALLLGDSALYLCASSLFRAGDTEAFFGQGTRLTVV.

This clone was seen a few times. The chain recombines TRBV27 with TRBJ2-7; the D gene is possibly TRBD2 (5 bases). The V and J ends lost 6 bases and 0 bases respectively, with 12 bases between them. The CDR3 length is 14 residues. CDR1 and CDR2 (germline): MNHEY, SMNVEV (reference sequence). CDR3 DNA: TGTGCCAGCAGCTTAACGACTAACTCCTACGAGCAGTACTTC. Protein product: CASSLTTNSYEQYF.

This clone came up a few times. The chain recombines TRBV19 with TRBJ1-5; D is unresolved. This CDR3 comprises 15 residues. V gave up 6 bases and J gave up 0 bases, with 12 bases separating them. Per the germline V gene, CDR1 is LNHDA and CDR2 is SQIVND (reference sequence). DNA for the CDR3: TGTGCCAGTAGAACCACAGTTAATAGCAATCAGCCCCAGCATTTT. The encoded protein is CASRTTVNSNQPQHF.

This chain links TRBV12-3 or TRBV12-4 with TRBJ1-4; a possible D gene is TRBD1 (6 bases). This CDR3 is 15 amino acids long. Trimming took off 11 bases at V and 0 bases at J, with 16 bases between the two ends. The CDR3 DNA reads TGTGCCTGTGGGGGCGCGGGAGCAACTAATGAAAAACTGTTTTTT. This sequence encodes CACGGAGATNEKLFF.

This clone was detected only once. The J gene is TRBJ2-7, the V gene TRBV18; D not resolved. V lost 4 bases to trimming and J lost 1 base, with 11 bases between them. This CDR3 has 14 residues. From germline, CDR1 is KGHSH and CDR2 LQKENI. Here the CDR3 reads CASSRERNSYEQYF. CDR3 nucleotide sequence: TGTGCCAGCTCACGGGAACGGAATTCCTACGAGCAGTACTTC.

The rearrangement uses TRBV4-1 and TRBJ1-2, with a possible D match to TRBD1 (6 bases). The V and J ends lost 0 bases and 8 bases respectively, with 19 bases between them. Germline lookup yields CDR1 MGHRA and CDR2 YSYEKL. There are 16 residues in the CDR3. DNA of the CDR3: TGCGCCAGCAGCCAAGAGGACCGCGCGGGGGCTACCGGCTACACCTTC. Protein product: CASSQEDRAGATGYTF.

In DNA form, the CDR3 reads TGCAGTGCTAGAAATAGGGATGGCTACACCTTC. Encoded protein: CSARNRDGYTF. The chain couples TRBV20-1 to TRBJ1-2; D not certain. There are 11 residues in the CDR3. Per the germline V gene, CDR1 is DFQATT and CDR2 is SNEGSKA (reference sequence). Trimming left V 2 bases short and J 6 bases short, with 7 bases between.

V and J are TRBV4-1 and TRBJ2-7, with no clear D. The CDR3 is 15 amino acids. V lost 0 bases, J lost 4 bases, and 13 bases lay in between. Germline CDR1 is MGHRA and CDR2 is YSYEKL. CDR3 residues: CASSQDPAAQYEQYF. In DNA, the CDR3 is TGCGCCAGCAGCCAAGACCCGGCTGCACAATACGAGCAGTACTTC.

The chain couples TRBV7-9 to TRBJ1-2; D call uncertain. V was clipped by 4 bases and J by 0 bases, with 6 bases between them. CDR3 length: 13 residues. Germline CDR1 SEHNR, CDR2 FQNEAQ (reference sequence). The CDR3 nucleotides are TGTGCCAGCAGCTCTTCAGCTAACTATGGCTACACCTTC. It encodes CASSSSANYGYTF.

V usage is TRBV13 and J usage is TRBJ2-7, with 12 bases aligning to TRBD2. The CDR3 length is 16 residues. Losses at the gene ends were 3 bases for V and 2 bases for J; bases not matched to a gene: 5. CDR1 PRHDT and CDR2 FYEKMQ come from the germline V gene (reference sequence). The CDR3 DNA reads TGTGCCAGCAGCTTTTCACTAGCGGGAGGTACCTACGAGCAGTACTTC. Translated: CASSFSLAGGTYEQYF.

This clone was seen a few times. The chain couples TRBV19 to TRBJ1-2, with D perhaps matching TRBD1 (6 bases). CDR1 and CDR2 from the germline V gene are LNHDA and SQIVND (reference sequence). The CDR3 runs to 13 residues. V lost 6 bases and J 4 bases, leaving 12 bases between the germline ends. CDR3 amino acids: CASRMGARYGYTF. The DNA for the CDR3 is TGTGCCAGTAGGATGGGGGCCCGCTATGGCTACACCTTC.

The CDR3, as DNA: TGTGCCAGCAGCTTAATCTCCGACAGGGGGCTCGGCTACACCTTC. Its translation is CASSLISDRGLGYTF. The rearrangement uses TRBV11-2 and TRBJ1-2; 10 bases match TRBD1. The CDR3 length is 15 residues. From germline, CDR1 is SGHAT and CDR2 FQNNGV. Trimming took 2 bases from V and 8 from J; bases not matched to a gene: 8.

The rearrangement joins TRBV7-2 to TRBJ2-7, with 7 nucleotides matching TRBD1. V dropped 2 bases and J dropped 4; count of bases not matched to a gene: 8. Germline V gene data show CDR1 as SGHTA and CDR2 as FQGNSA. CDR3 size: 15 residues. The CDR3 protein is CASSLSSGQFYEQYF. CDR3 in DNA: TGTGCCAGCAGCTTAAGTTCGGGACAGTTTTACGAGCAGTACTTC.

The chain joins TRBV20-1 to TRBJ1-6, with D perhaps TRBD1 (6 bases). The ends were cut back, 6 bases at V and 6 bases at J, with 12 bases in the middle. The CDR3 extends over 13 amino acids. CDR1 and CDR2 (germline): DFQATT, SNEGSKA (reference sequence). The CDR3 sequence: CSAVDSFNSPLHF. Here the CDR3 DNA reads TGCAGTGCCGTGGACAGCTTTAATTCACCCCTCCACTTT.

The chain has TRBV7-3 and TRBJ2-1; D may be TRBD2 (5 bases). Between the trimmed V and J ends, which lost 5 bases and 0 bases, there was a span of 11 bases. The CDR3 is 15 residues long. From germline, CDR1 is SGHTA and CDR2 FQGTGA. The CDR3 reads CASSLSESSYNEQFF. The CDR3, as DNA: TGTGCCAGCAGCCTTAGCGAGAGCTCCTACAATGAGCAGTTCTTC.